These 22 T cell receptor beta chains came from one sample sequenced in a study of technical replicates of blood from a handful of donors. Method: immunoSEQ multiplex PCR; TCRdb's copy keeps in-frame clones and lacks some. This sample carries about 74,000 clones, 90% to 97% of them seen once, and the ten largest clones take roughly 0.4%. The sequencing sample was made of T cells isolated from PBMCs. These receptors were obtained from a human donor in good health.

The CDR3 coding sequence is TGTGCCAGCAGGCAAGGGGGAAGCTCCTACAATGAGCAGTTCTTC. Translation: CASRQGGSSYNEQFF. J is TRBJ2-1 and V is TRBV27, with D possibly TRBD1 on 6 matching bases. The V gene lost 6 bases and the J gene lost 0 bases, with 12 bases spanning the gap. The germline V gene encodes CDR1 MNHEY and CDR2 SMNVEV (reference sequence). CDR3 length: 15 residues.

The chain joins TRBV5-1 to TRBJ2-1; D is unresolved. The CDR3 contains 16 residues. V lost 1 base and J lost 4, with 15 bases in between. CDR1 is SGHRS and CDR2 is YFSETQ in the germline V gene. The CDR3: CASSLRYHEAYNEQFF. The CDR3 coding sequence is TGCGCCAGCAGCTTGCGATATCACGAGGCTTACAATGAGCAGTTCTTC.

The V call is TRBV9, the J call TRBJ2-3; perhaps TRBD2 as D (6 bases). Trimming pared 4 bases from V and 1 base from J, leaving 16 bases between. Germline CDR1 SGDLS, CDR2 YYNGEE. The CDR3 extends over 16 amino acids. CDR3 residues: CASSLSGWGGTDTQYF. The CDR3 nucleotides read TGTGCCAGCAGCCTCAGCGGATGGGGGGGCACAGATACGCAGTATTTT.

V usage is TRBV15 and J usage is TRBJ1-5; 11 positions match TRBD1. Losses at the gene ends were 1 base for V and 1 base for J; bases not matched to a gene: 0. The CDR3 sequence is 16 residues long. Germline V gene data show CDR1 as LNHNV and CDR2 as YYDKDF (reference sequence). The CDR3 nucleotides are TGTGCCACCAGCAGAGGGACAGGGGGCAGCAATCAGCCCCAGCATTTT. Translated: CATSRGTGGSNQPQHF.

The rearrangement uses TRBV29-1 and TRBJ1-3, with D possibly matching TRBD1 (6 bases). Trimming pared 6 bases from V and 0 bases from J, leaving 12 bases between. CDR3 size: 14 residues. CDR1 SQVTM and CDR2 ANQGSEA come from the germline V gene. This CDR3 is CSVLGQLSGNTIYF. CDR3 sequence (DNA): TGCAGCGTCCTAGGACAGCTCTCTGGAAACACCATATATTTT.

This rearrangement joins TRBV15 to TRBJ2-7, with D tentatively TRBD1 (5 bases). This CDR3 is built from 15 residues. V was shortened by 0 bases and J by 0 bases, with 9 bases between the two germline ends. Germline assignment: CDR1 LNHNV and CDR2 YYDKDF (reference sequence). The CDR3 is CATSRDWQGSYEQYF. The CDR3 DNA is TGTGCCACCAGCAGAGATTGGCAGGGCTCCTACGAGCAGTACTTC.

The gene calls are TRBV29-1 and TRBJ1-1; no reliable D call. Germline assignment: CDR1 SQVTM and CDR2 ANQGSEA. The ends were cut back, 3 bases at V and 0 bases at J, with 14 bases in the middle. The CDR3 is made up of 15 amino acids. The CDR3 reads CSVETRASMNTEAFF. The CDR3 DNA reads as TGCAGCGTTGAGACACGCGCCTCCATGAACACTGAAGCTTTCTTT.

The chain joins TRBV19 to TRBJ1-4, with 8 bases identical to TRBD1. V was pared by 6 bases and J by 6 bases, with 6 bases of the junction left unmatched. CDR3 length equals 14 residues. Germline CDR1 reads LNHDA; CDR2 reads SQIVND (reference sequence). For the CDR3, the DNA is TGTGCCAGTAGCCGACAGGGGTTAGATGAAAAACTGTTTTTT. Its protein is CASSRQGLDEKLFF.

The chain joins TRBV16 to TRBJ1-1; 9 bases fit TRBD1. V shed 4 bases and J 6 bases; nucleotides not matched to a gene: 6. This CDR3 is built from 14 residues. The germline gives CDR1 KGHSY, CDR2 FQNENV. Here the CDR3 reads CASSPTGGASEAFF. The CDR3 bases are TGTGCCAGCAGCCCTACAGGGGGCGCATCTGAAGCTTTCTTT.

This chain joins TRBV11-2 and TRBJ2-5; 8 bases line up with TRBD2. Germline trimming cut 4 bases from V and 2 bases from J; bases unmatched to any gene: 9. The germline V gene has CDR1 SGHAT and CDR2 FQNNGV. The CDR3 is 16 amino acids. DNA for the CDR3: TGTGCCAGCAGCTCAAACTGGCGGGAGGTACAAGAGACCCAGTACTTC. Its translation is CASSSNWREVQETQYF.

J is TRBJ2-5 and V is TRBV5-4, with TRBD1 identical over 8 bases. CDR1 is SGHNT and CDR2 is YYREEE in the germline V gene (reference sequence). J lost 2 bases, V lost 4 bases, and 7 bases had no gene match. This CDR3 comprises 15 residues. The chain's CDR3 is CASSLGQGRQETQYF. CDR3 coding DNA: TGTGCCAGCAGCCTAGGACAGGGAAGACAAGAGACCCAGTACTTC.

This sequence joins TRBV6-1 and TRBJ1-3, with unresolved D. Per the germline V gene, CDR1 is MNHNS and CDR2 is SASEGT. The germline V and J ends were trimmed by 0 bases and 0 bases, with 12 bases remaining between them. This CDR3 region has 17 residues. CDR3 sequence: CASSEAFVVFSGNTIYF. Written as DNA, the CDR3 is TGTGCCAGCAGTGAAGCTTTCGTCGTTTTCTCTGGAAACACCATATATTTT.

This sequence joins TRBV27 and TRBJ2-7; weak D call: TRBD1 (6 bases). Germline V gene lookup returns CDR1 MNHEY and CDR2 SMNVEV (reference sequence). The CDR3 is 14 residues long. The ends were cut back, 4 bases at V and 0 bases at J, with 10 bases in the middle. CDR3 coding DNA: TGTGCCAGCAGTTCTTGGGACAACTCCTACGAGCAGTACTTC. This codes for CASSSWDNSYEQYF.

This sequence joins TRBV6-1 and TRBJ2-1, with D possibly matching TRBD2 (5 bases). V lost 5 bases and J 0 bases, leaving 11 bases between the germline ends. CDR3 length: 15 residues. The V gene's germline CDR1 is MNHNS and CDR2 SASEGT. CDR3 DNA: TGTGCCAGCAGTAAAGTAGGGAGCTCCTACAATGAGCAGTTCTTC. Protein product: CASSKVGSSYNEQFF.

The V call is TRBV10-3, the J call TRBJ1-5; 10 bases agree with TRBD1. The length of the CDR3 is 13 residues. V shed 8 bases, J shed 4 bases, and the junction held 2 bases outside the gene matches. Germline CDR1 ENHRY, CDR2 SYGVKD. In DNA, the CDR3 is TGTGCCATCTGGGACAGGGGAAATCAGCCCCAGCATTTT. Protein product: CAIWDRGNQPQHF.

This clone was seen once. The CDR3 here is CASSTDNRGQNTEAFF. For the CDR3, the DNA is TGTGCCAGTAGTACCGATAACAGGGGGCAGAACACTGAAGCTTTCTTT. This chain links TRBV19 with TRBJ1-1; 9 bases agree with TRBD1. The trim removed 4 bases at V and 1 base at J, leaving 7 bases unmatched. The CDR3 contains 16 residues. Germline values: CDR1 LNHDA, CDR2 SQIVND (reference sequence).

The gene calls are TRBV27 and TRBJ1-2; the D gene is possibly TRBD1 (5 bases). Germline V gives CDR1 MNHEY, CDR2 SMNVEV (reference sequence). The CDR3 is made up of 14 amino acids. Between the trimmed V and J ends, which lost 2 bases and 7 bases, there was a span of 14 bases. This chain's CDR3 is CASSLRFQGPGYTF. The CDR3 bases are TGTGCCAGCAGTTTACGTTTCCAGGGCCCTGGCTACACCTTC.

This clone has only one observation. The chain couples TRBV5-4 to TRBJ2-3; TRBD2 matches at 8 bases. Germline V CDR1 and CDR2: SGHNT, YYREEE (reference sequence). V gave up 0 bases and J gave up 0 bases; unmatched junction bases: 9. This CDR3 contains 18 residues. In DNA form, the CDR3 reads TGTGCCAGCAGCTTGGCATCTAGCGGGTTATCTAGCACAGATACGCAGTATTTT. Translated, it gives CASSLASSGLSSTDTQYF.

The chain has TRBV15 and TRBJ1-1; 9 bases agree with TRBD1. Trimming took 9 bases from V and 0 from J; bases not matched to a gene: 8. The CDR3 length is 15 residues. The V gene's germline CDR1 is LNHNV and CDR2 YYDKDF (reference sequence). In DNA form, the CDR3 reads TGTGCCACGAGGGACAGGGACTTCATGAACACTGAAGCTTTCTTT. Its translation: CATRDRDFMNTEAFF. Variable domain in full (rest from reference TRBV15 and TRBJ1-1): DAMVIQNPRYQVTQFGKPVTLSCSQTLNHNVMYWYQQKSSQAPKLLFHYYDKDFNNEADTPDNFQSRRPNTSFCFLDIRSPGLGDTAMYLCATRDRDFMNTEAFFGQGTRLTVV.

This clone is a singleton in its sample. The CDR3: CASSVLSTDTQYF. The CDR3 nucleotides read TGTGCCAGCAGCGTCCTCTCCACAGATACGCAGTATTTT. The chain is built from TRBV2 and TRBJ2-3; D is unresolved. V shed 6 bases and J shed 2 bases, with 9 bases lying between them. The germline V gene has CDR1 SNHLY and CDR2 FYNNEI. This CDR3 is built from 13 residues.

V usage is TRBV29-1 and J usage is TRBJ2-1; TRBD1 matches 7 bases. The J segment lost 4 bases and the V segment lost 4 bases, leaving 4 bases of the junction unmatched. The V gene's germline CDR1 is SQVTM and CDR2 ANQGSEA. The CDR3 totals 13 residues. The CDR3 region is CSVGQGGYNEQFF. The CDR3, as DNA: TGCAGCGTTGGACAGGGTGGTTACAATGAGCAGTTCTTC.

This clone was observed a single time. This chain uses TRBV15 with TRBJ2-2, with D perhaps TRBD2 (6 bases). CDR1 and CDR2 (germline): LNHNV, YYDKDF (reference sequence). V dropped 0 bases and J dropped 6 bases, with 11 bases sitting between them. The CDR3 extends over 15 amino acids. CDR3 nucleotide sequence: TGTGCCACCAGCAGAGATCTCTGGGAGGCCGGGGAGCTGTTTTTT. Protein sequence: CATSRDLWEAGELFF.